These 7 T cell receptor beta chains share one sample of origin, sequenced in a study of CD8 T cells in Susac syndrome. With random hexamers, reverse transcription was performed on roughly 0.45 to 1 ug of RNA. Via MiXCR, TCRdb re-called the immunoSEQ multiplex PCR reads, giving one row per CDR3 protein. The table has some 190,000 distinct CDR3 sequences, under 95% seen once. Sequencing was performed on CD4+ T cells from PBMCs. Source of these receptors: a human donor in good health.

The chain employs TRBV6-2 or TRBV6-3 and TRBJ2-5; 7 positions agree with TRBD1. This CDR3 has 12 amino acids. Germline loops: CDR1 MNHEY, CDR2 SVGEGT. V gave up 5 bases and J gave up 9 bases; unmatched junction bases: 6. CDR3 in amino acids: CASSLQGMAQYF. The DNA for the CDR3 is TGTGCCAGCAGTCTACAGGGGATGGCCCAGTACTTC.

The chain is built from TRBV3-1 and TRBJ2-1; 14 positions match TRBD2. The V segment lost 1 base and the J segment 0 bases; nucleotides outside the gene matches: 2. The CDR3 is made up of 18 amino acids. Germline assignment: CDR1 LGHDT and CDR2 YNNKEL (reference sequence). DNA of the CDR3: TGTGCCAGCAGCCAAGTGGGGACTAGCGGGGGCTCCTACAATGAGCAGTTCTTC. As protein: CASSQVGTSGGSYNEQFF.

CDR3 nucleotide sequence: TGTGCCAGCTCACCACGAATTACAGGGTACTCCTACGAGCAGTACTTC. This codes for CASSPRITGYSYEQYF. The chain combines TRBV18 with TRBJ2-7, with D perhaps matching TRBD1 (6 bases). Trimming left V 1 base short and J 0 bases short, with 13 bases between. CDR3 length: 16 amino acids. In germline, CDR1 is KGHSH, CDR2 LQKENI.

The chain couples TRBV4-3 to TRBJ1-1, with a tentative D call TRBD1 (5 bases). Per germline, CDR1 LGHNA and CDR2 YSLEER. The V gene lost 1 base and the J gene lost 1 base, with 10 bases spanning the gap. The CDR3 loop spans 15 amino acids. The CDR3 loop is CASSQGGVGNTEAFF. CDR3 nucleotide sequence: TGCGCCAGCAGCCAAGGAGGGGTTGGGAACACTGAAGCTTTCTTT.

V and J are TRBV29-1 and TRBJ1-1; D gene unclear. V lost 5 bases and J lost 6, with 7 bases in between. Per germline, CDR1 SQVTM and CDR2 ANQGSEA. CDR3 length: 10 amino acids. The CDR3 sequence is CSVRLAEAFF. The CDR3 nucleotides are TGCAGCGTTAGACTAGCTGAAGCTTTCTTT. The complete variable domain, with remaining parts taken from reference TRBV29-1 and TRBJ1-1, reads SAVISQKPSRDICQRGTSLTIQCQVDSQVTMMFWYRQQPGQSLTLIATANQGSEATYESGFVIDKFPISRPNLTFSTLTVSNMSPEDSSIYLCSVRLAEAFFGQGTRLTVV.

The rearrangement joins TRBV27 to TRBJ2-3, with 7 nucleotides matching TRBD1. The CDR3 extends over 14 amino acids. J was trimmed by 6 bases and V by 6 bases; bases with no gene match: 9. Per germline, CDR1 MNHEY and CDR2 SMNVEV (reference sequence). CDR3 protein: CASRYSHRGDTQYF. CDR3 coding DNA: TGTGCCAGCAGATACTCCCACAGGGGTGATACGCAGTATTTT.

The CDR3 reads CASSLVRAGRMNTEAFF. CDR3 DNA sequence: TGTGCCAGCAGCTTAGTTAGGGCAGGGCGTATGAACACTGAAGCTTTCTTT. The chain recombines TRBV7-9 with TRBJ1-1; maybe TRBD1 (5 bases). This CDR3 is built from 17 residues. The germline V gene encodes CDR1 SEHNR and CDR2 FQNEAQ (reference sequence). V was trimmed by 1 base and J by 0 bases, leaving 15 bases between them.